This T cell receptor beta chain derives from a study of blood T cell repertoires in COVID-19. Looking at the study overall: Donors in the United States, Italy and Spain gave samples during acute or convalescent COVID-19. PBMCs, B-cell-depleted T cells, or T cells were the source of the cDNA or gDNA that made up the material.

The CDR3 contains 12 residues. Looked up from germline, CDR1 is SQVTM and CDR2 is ANQGSEA. Trimming took 6 bases from V and 2 from J, leaving 11 bases between them. Authors' analysis steps: Reference gene primer amplification gave estimated nucleated cell counts. TCRdb keeps only in-frame clones here, not all; method: immunoSEQ multiplex PCR. Clone size and V and J calls were adopted from that table, with D and trimming inferred from the DNA. This table has 350,000 or so clones, about nine tenths appearing once. Sequenced input: peripheral blood. This chain joins TRBV29-1 and TRBJ2-7; possible D gene TRBD2, 5 bases. The receptor's source is an older woman with COVID-19, enrolled during active disease. CDR3 protein: CSVIPGTYEQYF. DNA for the CDR3: TGCAGCGTGATACCGGGAACCTACGAGCAGTACTTC.